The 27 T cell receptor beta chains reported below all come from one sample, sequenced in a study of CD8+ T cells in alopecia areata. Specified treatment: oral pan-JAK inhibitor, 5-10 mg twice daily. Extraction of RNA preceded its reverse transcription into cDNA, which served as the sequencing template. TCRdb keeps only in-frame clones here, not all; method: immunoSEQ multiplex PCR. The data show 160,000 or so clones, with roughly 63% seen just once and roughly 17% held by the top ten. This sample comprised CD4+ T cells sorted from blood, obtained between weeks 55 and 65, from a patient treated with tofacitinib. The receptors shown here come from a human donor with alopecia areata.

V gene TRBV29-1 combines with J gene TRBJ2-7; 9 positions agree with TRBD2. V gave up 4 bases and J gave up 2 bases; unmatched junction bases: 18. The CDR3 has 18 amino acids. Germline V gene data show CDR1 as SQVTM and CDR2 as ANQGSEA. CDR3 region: CSVVGPGSGGLAPYEQYF. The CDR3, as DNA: TGCAGCGTTGTTGGACCGGGTAGCGGGGGCCTGGCGCCCTACGAGCAGTACTTC.

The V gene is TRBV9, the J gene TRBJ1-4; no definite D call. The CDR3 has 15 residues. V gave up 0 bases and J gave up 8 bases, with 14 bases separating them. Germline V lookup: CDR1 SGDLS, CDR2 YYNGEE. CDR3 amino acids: CASSVVDGKGEKLFF. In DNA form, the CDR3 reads TGTGCCAGCAGCGTAGTGGATGGGAAAGGGGAAAAACTGTTTTTT.

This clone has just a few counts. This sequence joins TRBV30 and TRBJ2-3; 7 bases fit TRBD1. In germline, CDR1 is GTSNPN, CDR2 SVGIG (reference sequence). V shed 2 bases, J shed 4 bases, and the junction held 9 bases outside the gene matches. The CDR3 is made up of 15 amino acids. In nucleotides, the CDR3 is TGTGCCTGGAGTAGGGGGCAGGGAAGAGCAGATACGCAGTATTTT. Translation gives CAWSRGQGRADTQYF. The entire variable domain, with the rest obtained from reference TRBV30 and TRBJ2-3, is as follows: SQTIHQWPATLVQPVGSPLSLECTVEGTSNPNLYWYRQAAGRGLQLLFYSVGIGQISSEVPQNLSASRPQDRQFILSSKKLLLSDSGFYLCAWSRGQGRADTQYFGPGTRLTVL.

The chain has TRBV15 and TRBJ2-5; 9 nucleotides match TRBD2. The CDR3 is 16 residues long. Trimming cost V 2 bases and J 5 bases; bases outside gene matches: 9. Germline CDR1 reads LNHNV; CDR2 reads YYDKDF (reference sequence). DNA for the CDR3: TGTGCCACCAGCAGAAGACCCTTAGCGGGGGTTGAGACCCAGTACTTC. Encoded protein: CATSRRPLAGVETQYF.

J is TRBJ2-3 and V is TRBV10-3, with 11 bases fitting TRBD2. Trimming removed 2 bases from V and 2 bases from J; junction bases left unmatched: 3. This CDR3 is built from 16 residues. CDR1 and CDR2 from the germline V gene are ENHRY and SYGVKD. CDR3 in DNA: TGTGCCATCAGTGAGGCACTAGCGGGGGCCACAGATACGCAGTATTTT. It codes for CAISEALAGATDTQYF.

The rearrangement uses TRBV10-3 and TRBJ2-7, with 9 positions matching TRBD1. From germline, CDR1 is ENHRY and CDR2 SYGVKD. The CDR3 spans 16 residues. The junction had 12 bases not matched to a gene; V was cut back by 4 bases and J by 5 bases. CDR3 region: CAISGPGTGRMNEQYF. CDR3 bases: TGTGCCATCAGTGGGCCTGGGACAGGGAGGATGAACGAGCAGTACTTC.

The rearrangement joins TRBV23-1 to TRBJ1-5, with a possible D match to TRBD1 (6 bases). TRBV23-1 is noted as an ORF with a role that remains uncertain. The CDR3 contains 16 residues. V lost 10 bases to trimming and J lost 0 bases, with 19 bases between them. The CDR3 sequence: CATVGHQSFSNQPQHF. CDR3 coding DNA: TGCGCCACGGTGGGACACCAGTCGTTTAGCAATCAGCCCCAGCATTTT.

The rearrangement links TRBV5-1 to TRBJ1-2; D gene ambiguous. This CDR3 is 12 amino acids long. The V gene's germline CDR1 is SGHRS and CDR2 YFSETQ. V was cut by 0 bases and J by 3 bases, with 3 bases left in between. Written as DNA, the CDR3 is TGCGCCAGCAGCTTGGAGGACTATGGCTACACCTTC. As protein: CASSLEDYGYTF.

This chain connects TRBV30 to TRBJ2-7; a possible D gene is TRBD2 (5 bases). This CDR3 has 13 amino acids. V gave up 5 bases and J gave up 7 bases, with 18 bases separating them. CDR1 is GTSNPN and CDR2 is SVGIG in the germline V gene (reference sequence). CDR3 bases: TGTGCCTGGCGGAACCGGGGTTCGGGAGAGCAGTACTTC. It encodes CAWRNRGSGEQYF.

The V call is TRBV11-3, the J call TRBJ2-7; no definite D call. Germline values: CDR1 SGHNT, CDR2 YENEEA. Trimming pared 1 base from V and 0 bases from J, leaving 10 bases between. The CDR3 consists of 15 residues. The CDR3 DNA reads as TGTGCCAGCAGCTTAGGACCTTTAAGCTCCTACGAGCAGTACTTC. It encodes CASSLGPLSSYEQYF.

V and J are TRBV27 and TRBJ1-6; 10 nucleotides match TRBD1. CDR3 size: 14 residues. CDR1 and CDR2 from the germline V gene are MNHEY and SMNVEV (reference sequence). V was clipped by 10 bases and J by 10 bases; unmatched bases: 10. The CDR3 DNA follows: TGTGCCATTACGACAGGGGGCGATCAATCACCCCTCCACTTT. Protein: CAITTGGDQSPLHF.

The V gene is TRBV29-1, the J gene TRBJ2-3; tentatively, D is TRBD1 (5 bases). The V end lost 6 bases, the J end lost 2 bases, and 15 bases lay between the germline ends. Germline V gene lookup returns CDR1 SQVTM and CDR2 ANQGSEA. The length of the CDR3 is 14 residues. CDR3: CSVTGPDNTDTQYF. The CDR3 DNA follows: TGCAGCGTGACCGGTCCGGACAACACAGATACGCAGTATTTT.

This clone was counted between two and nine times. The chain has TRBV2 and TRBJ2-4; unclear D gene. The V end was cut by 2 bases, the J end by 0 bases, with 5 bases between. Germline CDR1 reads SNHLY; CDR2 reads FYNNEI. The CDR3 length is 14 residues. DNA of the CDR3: TGTGCCAGCAGTGAATGGGTAGCCAAAAACATTCAGTACTTC. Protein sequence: CASSEWVAKNIQYF.

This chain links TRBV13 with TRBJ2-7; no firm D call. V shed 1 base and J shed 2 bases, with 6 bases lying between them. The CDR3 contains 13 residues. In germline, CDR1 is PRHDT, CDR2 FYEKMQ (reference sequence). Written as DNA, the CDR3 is TGTGCCAGCAGCTTAGTCCTCACCTACGAGCAGTACTTC. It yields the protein CASSLVLTYEQYF.

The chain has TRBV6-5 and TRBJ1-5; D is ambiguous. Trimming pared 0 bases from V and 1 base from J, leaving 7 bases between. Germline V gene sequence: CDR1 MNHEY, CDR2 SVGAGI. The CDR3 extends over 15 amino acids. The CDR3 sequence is CASSYSARSNQPQHF. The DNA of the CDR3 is TGTGCCAGCAGTTACTCTGCCAGGAGCAATCAGCCCCAGCATTTT.

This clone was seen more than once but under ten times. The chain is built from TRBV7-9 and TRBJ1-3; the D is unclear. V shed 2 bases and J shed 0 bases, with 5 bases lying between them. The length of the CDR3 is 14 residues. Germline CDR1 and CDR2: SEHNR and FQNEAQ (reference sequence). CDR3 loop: CASSLSDSGNTIYF. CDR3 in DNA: TGTGCCAGCAGCTTATCTGACTCTGGAAACACCATATATTTT.

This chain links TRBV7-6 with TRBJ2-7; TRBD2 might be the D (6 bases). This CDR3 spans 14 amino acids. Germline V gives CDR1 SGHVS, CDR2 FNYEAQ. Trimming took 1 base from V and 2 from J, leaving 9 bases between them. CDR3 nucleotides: TGTGCCAGCAGCTTAGACCCGGGAGCCTACGAGCAGTACTTC. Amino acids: CASSLDPGAYEQYF.

This CDR3 is CASSYALYGYTF. The CDR3 DNA reads TGTGCCAGCAGTTACGCCCTCTATGGCTACACCTTC. The chain has TRBV6-5 and TRBJ1-2; no definite D call. The V end lost 2 bases, the J end lost 4 bases, and 5 bases lay between the germline ends. The CDR3 contains 12 residues. The germline V gene has CDR1 MNHEY and CDR2 SVGAGI.

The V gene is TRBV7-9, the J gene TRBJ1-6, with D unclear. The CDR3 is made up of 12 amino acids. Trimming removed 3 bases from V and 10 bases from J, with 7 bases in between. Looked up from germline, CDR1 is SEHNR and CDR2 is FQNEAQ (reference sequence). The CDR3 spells CASSFWASPLHF. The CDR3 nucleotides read TGTGCCAGCAGCTTTTGGGCCTCACCCCTCCACTTT.

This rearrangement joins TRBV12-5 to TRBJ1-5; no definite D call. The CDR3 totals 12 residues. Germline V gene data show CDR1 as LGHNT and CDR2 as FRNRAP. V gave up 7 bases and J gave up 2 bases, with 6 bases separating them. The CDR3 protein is CASASGNQPQHF. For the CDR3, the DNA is TGTGCTAGTGCGAGCGGCAATCAGCCCCAGCATTTT.

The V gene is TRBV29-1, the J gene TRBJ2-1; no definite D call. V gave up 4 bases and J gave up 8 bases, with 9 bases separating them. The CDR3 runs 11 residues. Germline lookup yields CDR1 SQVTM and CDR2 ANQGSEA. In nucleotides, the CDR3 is TGCAGCGTTGTTTGGGGTCATGAGCAGTTCTTC. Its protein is CSVVWGHEQFF.

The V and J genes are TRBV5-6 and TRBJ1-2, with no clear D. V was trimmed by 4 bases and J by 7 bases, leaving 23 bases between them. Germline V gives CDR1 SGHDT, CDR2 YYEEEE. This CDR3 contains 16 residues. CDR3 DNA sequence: TGTGCCAGCAGCCCAGGCCCGGTCCAACAGAGAGGTGGCTACACCTTC. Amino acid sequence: CASSPGPVQQRGGYTF.

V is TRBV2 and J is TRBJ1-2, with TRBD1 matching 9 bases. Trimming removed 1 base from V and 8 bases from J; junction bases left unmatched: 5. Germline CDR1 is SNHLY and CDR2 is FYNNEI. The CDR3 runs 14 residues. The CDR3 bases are TGTGCCAGCAGTGAAGTACAGGGGGCCCGGGGCTACACCTTC. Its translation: CASSEVQGARGYTF.

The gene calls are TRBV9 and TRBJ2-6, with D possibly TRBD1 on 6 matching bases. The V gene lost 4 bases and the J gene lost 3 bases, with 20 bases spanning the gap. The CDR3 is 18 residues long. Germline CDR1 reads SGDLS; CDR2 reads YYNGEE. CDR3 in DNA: TGTGCCAGCAGCCGAGCCTTCGTCAGGGGCGGTGGGGCCAACGTCCTGACTTTC. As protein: CASSRAFVRGGGANVLTF.

In DNA, the CDR3 is TGTGCCAGCAGGAAATTGGGGCTAGAGGTAGAGACCCAGTACTTC. Protein sequence: CASRKLGLEVETQYF. This sequence joins TRBV6-5 and TRBJ2-5, with TRBD1 as a possible D gene (5 bases). CDR3 length: 15 amino acids. Germline CDR1 reads MNHEY; CDR2 reads SVGAGI. V shed 6 bases and J shed 4 bases, with 18 bases lying between them.

The CDR3 region has the DNA TGTGCCAGCACAAGCGAATTGCTGTTTTTT. Amino acid sequence: CASTSELLFF. The gene calls are TRBV25-1 and TRBJ2-2; D is unresolved. With 7 bases removed from V and 13 bases from J, the gap between germline ends came to 10 bases. The CDR3 runs to 10 residues. Germline CDR1 MGHDK, CDR2 SYGVNS.

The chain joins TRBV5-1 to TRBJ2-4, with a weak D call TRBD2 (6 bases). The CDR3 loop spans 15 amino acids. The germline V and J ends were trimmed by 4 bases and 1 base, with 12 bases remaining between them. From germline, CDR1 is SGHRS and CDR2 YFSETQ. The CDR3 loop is CASSNDRGAKNIQYF. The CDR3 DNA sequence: TGCGCCAGCAGCAATGATCGGGGGGCCAAAAACATTCAGTACTTC.